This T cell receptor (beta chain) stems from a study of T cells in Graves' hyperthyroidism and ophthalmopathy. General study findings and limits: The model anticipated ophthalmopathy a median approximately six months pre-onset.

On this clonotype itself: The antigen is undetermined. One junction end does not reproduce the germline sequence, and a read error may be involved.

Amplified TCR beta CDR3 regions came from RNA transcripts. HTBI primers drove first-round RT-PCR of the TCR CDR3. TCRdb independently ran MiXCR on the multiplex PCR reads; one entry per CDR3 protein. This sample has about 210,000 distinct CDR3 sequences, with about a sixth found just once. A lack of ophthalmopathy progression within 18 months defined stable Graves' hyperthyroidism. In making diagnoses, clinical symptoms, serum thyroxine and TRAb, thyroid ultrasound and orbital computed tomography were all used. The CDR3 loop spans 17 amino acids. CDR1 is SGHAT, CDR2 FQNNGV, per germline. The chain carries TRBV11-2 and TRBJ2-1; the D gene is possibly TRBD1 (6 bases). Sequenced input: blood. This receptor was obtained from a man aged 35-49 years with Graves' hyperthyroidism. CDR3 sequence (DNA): TGTGCCAGCAGCTTAGAGGGACAAGGGATGCCATACAATGTGCAGTTCTTC. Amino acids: CASSLEGQGMPYNVQFF.